This entry lists 15 T cell receptor beta chains sequenced from one sample in a study of T cell therapy after organ transplantation. These TCRs' antigens remain unknown. Time point given: 4-8 weeks after completion of therapy. Some clones are missing from TCRdb's copy, which holds only in-frame ones; the method was immunoSEQ multiplex PCR. In the table there are some 6,000 clones, around 74% of which are singletons. The specimen was CD8+ T cells from blood, collected after autologous CMV-specific T cell therapy. These receptors were taken from a human patient who had received a solid organ transplant and had CMV disease. Part of the T cells may come from the graft donor.

The chain is built from TRBV7-9 and TRBJ2-2, with TRBD1 matching 8 bases. With V trimmed by 5 bases and J by 3 bases, 8 bases remained unmatched. The CDR3 is 16 residues long. Per germline, CDR1 SEHNR and CDR2 FQNEAQ (reference sequence). The CDR3 sequence: CASSRDRGRDTGELFF. For the CDR3, the DNA is TGTGCCAGCAGCCGAGACAGGGGTAGAGACACCGGGGAGCTGTTTTTT.

This clone ranks as medium-sized. The chain recombines TRBV19 with TRBJ2-3, with 10 bases matching TRBD2. Per the germline V gene, CDR1 is LNHDA and CDR2 is SQIVND (reference sequence). The trim removed 3 bases at V and 2 bases at J, leaving 11 bases unmatched. CDR3 size: 18 residues. The CDR3 region is CASSIFPTLAGVTDTQYF. CDR3 in DNA: TGTGCCAGTAGTATTTTCCCCACGCTAGCGGGAGTCACAGATACGCAGTATTTT.

The chain combines TRBV19 with TRBJ2-7; possible D gene TRBD1, 6 bases. In germline, CDR1 is LNHDA, CDR2 SQIVND (reference sequence). The V end lost 5 bases, the J end lost 5 bases, and 13 bases lay between the germline ends. CDR3 size: 13 residues. The chain's CDR3 is CASSLLTGHEQYF. The CDR3 DNA sequence: TGTGCCAGTAGTCTCCTCACAGGGCACGAGCAGTACTTC.

V gene TRBV4-1 combines with J gene TRBJ2-7; 7 bases agree with TRBD1. Germline V gene lookup returns CDR1 MGHRA and CDR2 YSYEKL. The CDR3 is made up of 15 amino acids. V was clipped by 1 base and J by 5 bases; unmatched bases: 8. CDR3 residues: CASSQVETGYHEQYF. The CDR3 DNA reads TGCGCCAGCAGCCAAGTGGAGACAGGGTACCACGAGCAGTACTTC.

The genes are TRBV6-5 and TRBJ2-4, with D possibly being TRBD2 (5 bases). Germline V gene data show CDR1 as MNHEY and CDR2 as SVGAGI. CDR3 length: 14 residues. V was cut by 5 bases and J by 3 bases, with 11 bases left in between. The CDR3 DNA sequence: TGTGCCAGCAGTGAGGGCTTTAACAAAAACATTCAGTACTTC. Protein product: CASSEGFNKNIQYF.

J is TRBJ2-5 and V is TRBV23-1; TRBD2 is a possible D gene (6 bases). TRBV23-1 is classed as an ORF, of uncertain function. With 6 bases removed from V and 4 bases from J, the gap between germline ends came to 12 bases. This CDR3 spans 13 amino acids. Here the CDR3 DNA reads TGCGCCAGCAGCCCCCGGGGGTTAGAGACCCAGTACTTC. It codes for CASSPRGLETQYF.

This chain connects TRBV2 to TRBJ2-2, with 12 bases aligning to TRBD2. This CDR3 spans 17 amino acids. Unmatched junction bases numbered 2, after V lost 3 bases and J lost 0 bases. The germline V gene has CDR1 SNHLY and CDR2 FYNNEI. The CDR3: CASSDWTSGANTGELFF. The CDR3 DNA is TGTGCCAGCAGTGATTGGACTAGCGGGGCGAACACCGGGGAGCTGTTTTTT. Full variable domain (remainder filled in from reference TRBV2 and TRBJ2-2): EPEVTQTPSHQVTQMGQEVILRCVPISNHLYFYWYRQILGQKVEFLVSFYNNEISEKSEIFDDQFSVERPDGSNFTLKIRSTKLEDSAMYFCASSDWTSGANTGELFFGEGSRLTVL.

A few counts support this clone. Germline and junction disagree at one end, which may indicate a read error. The chain links TRBV9 to TRBJ2-1; 7 positions match TRBD1. CDR3 length equals 14 residues. Germline loops: CDR1 SGDLS, CDR2 YYNGEE. The CDR3 sequence: CASSVLGQYSEQFF. The CDR3, as DNA: TGTGCCAGCAGCGTCCTGGGACAGTACAGTGAGCAGTTCTTC.

The rearrangement joins TRBV28 to TRBJ2-3; TRBD2 matches at 7 bases. This CDR3 is built from 16 residues. Looked up from germline, CDR1 is MDHEN and CDR2 is SYDVKM. J gave up 3 bases and V 6 bases, and 12 bases lay outside the gene matches. The DNA of the CDR3 is TGTGCCAGCAGGAGCCTAGCGGAGGAGGGTACAGATACGCAGTATTTT. Translating it yields CASRSLAEEGTDTQYF.

The chain is built from TRBV10-3 and TRBJ2-6; D is unclear. The CDR3 totals 15 residues. Between the trimmed V and J ends, which lost 3 bases and 1 base, there was a span of 7 bases. Germline assignment: CDR1 ENHRY and CDR2 SYGVKD. CDR3 DNA sequence: TGTGCCATCAGTGACCCCGCGTCTGGGGCCAACGTCCTGACTTTC. This translates into CAISDPASGANVLTF.

This sequence joins TRBV4-3 and TRBJ2-7, with unresolved D. The CDR3 is 14 amino acids. The germline CDR1 and CDR2 sequences are LGHNA and YSLEER. With 1 base removed from V and 2 bases from J, the gap between germline ends came to 9 bases. DNA for the CDR3: TGCGCCAGCAGCCAAGGTCCACTACCCTACGAGCAGTACTTC. As protein: CASSQGPLPYEQYF.

The chain uses TRBV27 and TRBJ2-2; D unresolved. V shed 1 base and J shed 8 bases, with 2 bases lying between them. CDR1 MNHEY and CDR2 SMNVEV come from the germline V gene (reference sequence). CDR3 size: 11 residues. CDR3 in amino acids: CASSLYGELFF. In DNA, the CDR3 is TGTGCCAGCAGTTTATATGGGGAGCTGTTTTTT.

The V and J genes are TRBV7-3 and TRBJ2-7, with D tentatively TRBD2 (6 bases). Trimming stripped 5 bases from V and 3 bases from J, with 17 bases between. The CDR3 is made up of 15 amino acids. Germline V gives CDR1 SGHTA, CDR2 FQGTGA. The CDR3 bases are TGTGCCAGCAGCCCCACCGCCGGCGGGGTCTACGAGCAGTACTTC. This encodes CASSPTAGGVYEQYF.

The V call is TRBV29-1, the J call TRBJ2-7; 12 positions match TRBD2. The junction had 1 base not matched to a gene; V was cut back by 3 bases and J by 1 base. The CDR3 runs 14 residues. Germline loops: CDR1 SQVTM, CDR2 ANQGSEA. As DNA, the CDR3 is TGCAGCGTTGACGGACTAGCGGGGTCCTACGAGCAGTACTTC. Amino acid sequence: CSVDGLAGSYEQYF.

This clone was seen only a few times. The rearrangement uses TRBV4-3 and TRBJ1-5, with D hard to call. CDR3 length: 15 residues. The V end was cut by 0 bases, the J end by 1 base, with 7 bases between. Per the germline V gene, CDR1 is LGHNA and CDR2 is YSLEER. The CDR3 is CASSQDFGSNQPQHF. Here the CDR3 DNA reads TGCGCCAGCAGCCAAGATTTCGGGAGCAATCAGCCCCAGCATTTT.